This T cell receptor beta chain stems from a study of control samples from healthy donors and cancer patients. V was pared by 4 bases and J by 9 bases, with 16 bases of the junction left unmatched. Germline V CDR1 and CDR2: SGHVS, FQNEAQ. The CDR3 runs 16 residues. Profiled with immunoSEQ multiplex PCR; TCRdb holds only in-frame clones, not every one. The sample lists over 200,000 clones; approximately 80% were seen once. Specimen: PBMCs. The receptor was derived from a woman aged 55-70 years with lung cancer. The chain uses TRBV7-8 and TRBJ2-5, with 8 bases identical to TRBD1. CDR3 protein: CASSSLAAGGAFAQYF. In DNA, the CDR3 is TGTGCCAGCAGCTCGTTAGCGGCAGGGGGCGCTTTTGCCCAGTACTTC.